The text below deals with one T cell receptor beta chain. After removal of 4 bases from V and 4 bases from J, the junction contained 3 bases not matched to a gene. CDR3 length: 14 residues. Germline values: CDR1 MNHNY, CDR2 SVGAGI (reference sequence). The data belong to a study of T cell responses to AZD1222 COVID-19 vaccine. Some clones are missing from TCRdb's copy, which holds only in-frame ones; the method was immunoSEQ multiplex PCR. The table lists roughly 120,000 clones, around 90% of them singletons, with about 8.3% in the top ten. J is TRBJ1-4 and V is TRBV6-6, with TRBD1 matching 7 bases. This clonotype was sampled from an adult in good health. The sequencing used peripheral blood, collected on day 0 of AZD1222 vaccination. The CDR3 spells CASSLQGINEKLFF. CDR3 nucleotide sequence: TGTGCCAGCAGTTTACAGGGGATTAATGAAAAACTGTTTTTT.